This TCR beta chain was observed in a study of blood T cell repertoires in COVID-19. Germline lookup yields CDR1 MNHNS and CDR2 SASEGT. CDR3 length: 14 residues. With 3 bases clipped from V and 6 bases from J, the junction kept 3 bases outside the gene matches. Libraries were prepared by immunoSEQ multiplex PCR; TCRdb keeps only in-frame clonotypes and omits some of them. The sample has 110,000 or so clones; 65% to 90% are singletons. The gene calls are TRBV6-1 and TRBJ1-5; 9 bases agree with TRBD1. Sequenced sample: peripheral blood. This TCR derives from a man aged 45-60 years with acute or convalescent COVID-19. The chain's CDR3 is CASSDGTGPQPQHF. In DNA, the CDR3 is TGTGCCAGCAGTGACGGGACAGGGCCTCAGCCCCAGCATTTT.